These 4 T cell receptor beta chains were sequenced from one sample in a study of T cells in Graves' hyperthyroidism and ophthalmopathy. From RNA transcripts, TCR beta CDR3 regions were amplified. In the first-round RT-PCR of the TCR CDR3, the HTBI primer set was used. Using its own MiXCR run on the multiplex PCR reads, TCRdb lists one record per CDR3 protein. The sample shows around 530,000 distinct CDR3 sequences, over 15% of them seen only once. Sequenced: blood. The origin of the receptors is a woman between 18 and 30 years old with Graves' ophthalmopathy.

The sample holds a few counts of this clonotype. The J gene is TRBJ2-3, the V gene TRBV15; 7 nucleotides align to TRBD1. This CDR3 region has 17 residues. Trimming took 0 bases from V and 0 from J; bases not matched to a gene: 6. Germline CDR1 and CDR2: LNHNV and YYDKDF (reference sequence). The CDR3 bases are TGTGCCACCAGCAGAGAACGGACAGGAGCTAGCACAGATACGCAGTATTTT. Residues: CATSRERTGASTDTQYF.

J is TRBJ1-1 and V is TRBV19; perhaps TRBD1 as D (5 bases). V was cut by 6 bases and J by 8 bases, with 13 bases left in between. This CDR3 comprises 12 residues. Germline CDR1 is LNHDA and CDR2 is SQIVND (reference sequence). CDR3 in amino acids: CASSPWGKEAFF. In DNA form, the CDR3 reads TGTGCCAGTAGCCCTTGGGGGAAAGAAGCTTTCTTT.

The chain joins TRBV9 to TRBJ2-5; TRBD2 might be the D (5 bases). Germline lookup yields CDR1 SGDLS and CDR2 YYNGEE. The CDR3 is made up of 13 amino acids. The germline V and J ends were trimmed by 2 bases and 5 bases, with 10 bases remaining between them. The CDR3 DNA follows: TGTGCCAGCAGCGTTCCCGGCGGGGAGACCCAGTACTTC. Translated, it gives CASSVPGGETQYF.

This clonotype has ten or more counts. The genes are TRBV20-1 and TRBJ2-5, with D possibly TRBD2 on 6 matching bases. Trimming shortened V by 1 base and J by 7 bases, and 10 bases separated the two germline ends. Germline V CDR1 and CDR2: DFQATT, SNEGSKA (reference sequence). This CDR3 is built from 12 residues. The CDR3 DNA follows: TGCAGTGCTAGAGGTGGGGGAGGGACCCAGTACTTC. This translates into CSARGGGGTQYF.